This TCR beta chain was documented in a study of T cells in localized non-small cell lung cancer. Study results and limitations: Adjacent uninvolved lung had the highest clonality, suggesting focused antigen responses. Across samples, adjacent lung featured a median roughly 56 of the top 100 tumor clones.

This clone was seen only a few times. The antigen is not known. Per germline, CDR1 ENHRY and CDR2 SYGVKD. Trimming stripped 10 bases from V and 3 bases from J, with 13 bases between. The CDR3 totals 13 residues. Libraries were prepared by immunoSEQ multiplex PCR; TCRdb keeps only in-frame clonotypes and omits some of them. The repertoire holds about 880 clones, with roughly 21% as singletons. The chain couples TRBV10-3 to TRBJ2-1; tentatively, D is TRBD1 (6 bases). This receptor was obtained from a man aged 40 to 70 with stage III squamous cell lung carcinoma. This sample comprised normal lung tissue next to the tumor, obtained before any cancer treatment. The CDR3 here is CATGTLIYNEQFF. CDR3 coding DNA: TGTGCCACCGGGACACTGATCTACAATGAGCAGTTCTTC.